A selection of T cell receptor beta chains follows, all from one sample in a study of cytomegalovirus exposure and HLA in healthy donors. Method: immunoSEQ multiplex PCR; TCRdb's copy keeps in-frame clones and lacks some. The repertoire holds 90,000 to 110,000 clones, with under 90% as singletons. The sequenced sample was PBMCs. The receptors shown here come from a woman aged 25-40 years in good health and CMV-seronegative. The CDR3 runs from the conserved cysteine through the conserved F or W. Each record gives: V gene, clone size, J gene, D gene, CDR3 protein, CDR3 DNA. A D gene is named only where the DNA matches it firmly. Clone size is given for some rows only: seen once, a few or many times, or a class if the clone is expanded.

v_call: TRBV25-1
clone_size: -
j_call: TRBJ2-5
d_call: -
cdr3_aa: CASSEYGRIQETQYF
cdr3_nt: TGTGCCAGCAGTGAATATGGGCGCATCCAAGAGACCCAGTACTTC

v_call: TRBV28
clone_size: -
j_call: TRBJ1-4
d_call: -
cdr3_aa: CASRPRSEKLFF
cdr3_nt: TGTGCCAGCAGACCACGGAGTGAAAAACTGTTTTTT

v_call: TRBV19
clone_size: -
j_call: TRBJ2-5
d_call: TRBD2
cdr3_aa: CASSTWREGRSDETQYF
cdr3_nt: TGTGCCAGTAGTACCTGGCGGGAGGGCCGGAGTGATGAGACCCAGTACTTC

v_call: TRBV10-3
clone_size: -
j_call: TRBJ2-1
d_call: TRBD2
cdr3_aa: CAISESSGRSSYNEQFF
cdr3_nt: TGTGCCATCAGTGAGTCGAGCGGGAGGAGCTCCTACAATGAGCAGTTCTTC

v_call: TRBV11-2
clone_size: -
j_call: TRBJ1-2
d_call: TRBD1
cdr3_aa: CASSLDTTGVYGYTF
cdr3_nt: TGTGCCAGCAGCTTAGATACTACAGGGGTCTATGGCTACACCTTC

v_call: TRBV4-3
clone_size: -
j_call: TRBJ1-2
d_call: TRBD1
cdr3_aa: CASSQELGTGSNYGYTF
cdr3_nt: TGCGCCAGCAGCCAAGAACTAGGGACAGGGTCTAACTATGGCTACACCTTC

v_call: TRBV7-2
clone_size: -
j_call: TRBJ2-7
d_call: TRBD2
cdr3_aa: CASSWGGDYEQYF
cdr3_nt: TGTGCCAGCAGCTGGGGGGGGGACTACGAGCAGTACTTC

v_call: TRBV19
clone_size: -
j_call: TRBJ2-4
d_call: TRBD2
cdr3_aa: CASRSVELAGGVNIQYF
cdr3_nt: TGTGCCAGTAGGTCGGTGGAACTAGCGGGAGGTGTAAACATTCAGTACTTC

v_call: TRBV6-1
clone_size: -
j_call: TRBJ1-5
d_call: -
cdr3_aa: CASNPGLQGNQPQHF
cdr3_nt: TGTGCCAGCAATCCCGGACTACAGGGCAATCAGCCCCAGCATTTT

v_call: TRBV29-1
clone_size: -
j_call: TRBJ2-5
d_call: -
cdr3_aa: CSGGGRIPQETQYF
cdr3_nt: TGCAGCGGGGGGGGGCGTATCCCGCAAGAGACCCAGTACTTC

v_call: TRBV4-3
clone_size: -
j_call: TRBJ1-5
d_call: TRBD1
cdr3_aa: CASSQDLGRGEPQHF
cdr3_nt: TGCGCCAGCAGCCAAGATCTGGGCAGGGGGGAACCCCAGCATTTT

v_call: TRBV7-2
clone_size: -
j_call: TRBJ1-2
d_call: -
cdr3_aa: CASSLSLTRYGYTF
cdr3_nt: TGTGCCAGCAGCCTTAGCCTGACTAGATATGGCTACACCTTC

v_call: TRBV27
clone_size: once
j_call: TRBJ1-5
d_call: -
cdr3_aa: CASSIEVNGPQHF
cdr3_nt: TGTGCCAGCAGTATCGAGGTAAATGGTCCCCAGCATTTT

v_call: TRBV28
clone_size: -
j_call: TRBJ1-1
d_call: -
cdr3_aa: CASSFGPGTNTEAFF
cdr3_nt: TGTGCCAGCAGTTTCGGTCCGGGGACTAACACTGAAGCTTTCTTT

v_call: TRBV6-5
clone_size: -
j_call: TRBJ2-7
d_call: -
cdr3_aa: CASSYQADSSYEQYF
cdr3_nt: TGTGCCAGCAGTTATCAAGCGGATAGCTCCTACGAGCAGTACTTC

v_call: TRBV5-1
clone_size: -
j_call: TRBJ2-3
d_call: -
cdr3_aa: CASRRVDTQYF
cdr3_nt: TGCGCCAGCCGTCGCGTGGATACGCAGTATTTT

v_call: TRBV10-3
clone_size: once
j_call: TRBJ2-1
d_call: TRBD2
cdr3_aa: CAISGAGEWGEQFF
cdr3_nt: TGTGCCATCAGTGGGGCGGGAGAGTGGGGTGAGCAGTTCTTC

v_call: TRBV7-2
clone_size: -
j_call: TRBJ1-5
d_call: -
cdr3_aa: CASSLSAWSVSNQPQHF
cdr3_nt: TGTGCCAGCAGCTTAAGCGCGTGGTCGGTAAGCAATCAGCCCCAGCATTTT

v_call: TRBV30
clone_size: -
j_call: TRBJ2-6
d_call: -
cdr3_aa: CAWGNPGAGANVLTF
cdr3_nt: TGTGCCTGGGGGAACCCAGGGGCTGGGGCCAACGTCCTGACTTTC

v_call: TRBV4-1
clone_size: -
j_call: TRBJ2-1
d_call: TRBD2
cdr3_aa: CASSHALGLAGGYNEQFF
cdr3_nt: TGCGCCAGCAGCCATGCCCTGGGACTAGCGGGAGGGTACAATGAGCAGTTCTTC

v_call: TRBV9
clone_size: -
j_call: TRBJ2-5
d_call: -
cdr3_aa: CASSVGPGLADQETQYF
cdr3_nt: TGTGCCAGCAGCGTAGGGCCTGGTTTGGCGGACCAAGAGACCCAGTACTTC

v_call: TRBV2
clone_size: -
j_call: TRBJ2-2
d_call: -
cdr3_aa: CASNPDSSNTGELFF
cdr3_nt: TGTGCCAGTAATCCCGACAGTTCGAACACCGGGGAGCTGTTTTTT

v_call: TRBV7-2
clone_size: once
j_call: TRBJ2-7
d_call: TRBD2
cdr3_aa: CASTLSLAGAYEQYF
cdr3_nt: TGTGCCAGCACCCTATCCCTAGCGGGAGCCTACGAGCAGTACTTC

v_call: TRBV7-2
clone_size: -
j_call: TRBJ1-1
d_call: TRBD1
cdr3_aa: CASSLVRPGTGGEAFF
cdr3_nt: TGTGCCAGCAGCTTAGTTCGACCCGGGACAGGTGGTGAAGCTTTCTTT

v_call: TRBV19
clone_size: -
j_call: TRBJ1-4
d_call: TRBD1
cdr3_aa: CASSSRGPVEEKLFF
cdr3_nt: TGTGCCAGTAGTTCCAGGGGGCCGGTCGAAGAAAAACTGTTTTTT

v_call: TRBV9
clone_size: -
j_call: TRBJ2-3
d_call: TRBD2
cdr3_aa: CASNLAGESTDTQYF
cdr3_nt: TGTGCCAGCAACCTAGCGGGAGAAAGCACAGATACGCAGTATTTT

v_call: TRBV30
clone_size: -
j_call: TRBJ1-1
d_call: -
cdr3_aa: CAWIAVGQLNTEAFF
cdr3_nt: TGTGCCTGGATAGCCGTCGGACAGCTGAACACTGAAGCTTTCTTT

v_call: TRBV19
clone_size: -
j_call: TRBJ1-1
d_call: TRBD1
cdr3_aa: CASSIGTGYNTEAFF
cdr3_nt: TGTGCCAGTAGTATTGGGACAGGGTACAACACTGAAGCTTTCTTT

v_call: TRBV15
clone_size: -
j_call: TRBJ2-7
d_call: TRBD2
cdr3_aa: CATSRGGSGSEEQYF
cdr3_nt: TGTGCCACCAGCAGAGGGGGTAGCGGGAGTGAAGAGCAGTACTTC

v_call: TRBV5-1
clone_size: -
j_call: TRBJ2-3
d_call: TRBD2
cdr3_aa: CASSPIQAGGTDTQYF
cdr3_nt: TGCGCCAGCAGCCCTATTCAAGCGGGAGGCACAGATACGCAGTATTTT

v_call: TRBV14
clone_size: -
j_call: TRBJ1-2
d_call: -
cdr3_aa: CASSQESGSNYGYTF
cdr3_nt: TGTGCCAGCAGCCAAGAATCGGGATCTAACTATGGCTACACCTTC

v_call: TRBV30
clone_size: -
j_call: TRBJ1-2
d_call: TRBD1
cdr3_aa: CACEPAGGGGGYTF
cdr3_nt: TGTGCCTGCGAACCGGCAGGGGGCGGAGGTGGCTACACCTTC

v_call: TRBV6-5
clone_size: once
j_call: TRBJ2-1
d_call: TRBD1
cdr3_aa: CASSRTGANEQFF
cdr3_nt: TGTGCCAGCAGTCGGACAGGGGCGAATGAGCAGTTCTTC

v_call: TRBV2
clone_size: -
j_call: TRBJ2-6
d_call: -
cdr3_aa: CASTDSSGANVLTF
cdr3_nt: TGTGCCAGCACCGACAGCTCTGGGGCCAACGTCCTGACTTTC

v_call: TRBV19
clone_size: once
j_call: TRBJ1-1
d_call: -
cdr3_aa: CASSIVGHGTEAFF
cdr3_nt: TGTGCCAGTAGTATTGTGGGCCACGGAACTGAAGCTTTCTTT

v_call: TRBV7-8
clone_size: few
j_call: TRBJ1-4
d_call: -
cdr3_aa: CASSTGTSNEKLFF
cdr3_nt: TGTGCCAGCAGCACCGGGACAAGCAATGAAAAACTGTTTTTT

v_call: TRBV5-1
clone_size: once
j_call: TRBJ2-5
d_call: -
cdr3_aa: CASSLDSRKTQYF
cdr3_nt: TGCGCCAGCAGCTTGGATAGTAGAAAGACCCAGTACTTC

v_call: TRBV6-5
clone_size: -
j_call: TRBJ2-1
d_call: TRBD2
cdr3_aa: CASSRTSGSNEQFF
cdr3_nt: TGTGCCAGCAGTCGGACTAGCGGGAGCAATGAGCAGTTCTTC

v_call: TRBV6-1
clone_size: -
j_call: TRBJ2-7
d_call: -
cdr3_aa: CASSVSRGSYEQYF
cdr3_nt: TGTGCCAGCAGTGTGAGCCGGGGCTCCTACGAGCAGTACTTC

v_call: TRBV7-9
clone_size: -
j_call: TRBJ2-7
d_call: TRBD2
cdr3_aa: CASSLEGGGSYEQYF
cdr3_nt: TGTGCCAGCAGCTTGGAAGGCGGGGGGTCCTACGAGCAGTACTTC

v_call: TRBV28
clone_size: -
j_call: TRBJ1-1
d_call: -
cdr3_aa: CASNYLWWRRTMNTEAFF
cdr3_nt: TGTGCCAGCAACTACCTTTGGTGGCGGCGTACTATGAACACTGAAGCTTTCTTT

v_call: TRBV5-1
clone_size: -
j_call: TRBJ2-1
d_call: TRBD2
cdr3_aa: CASSQGTSGRVEQFF
cdr3_nt: TGCGCCAGCAGCCAAGGGACTAGCGGGAGGGTTGAGCAGTTCTTC

v_call: TRBV6-1
clone_size: -
j_call: TRBJ1-3
d_call: TRBD1
cdr3_aa: CASRQQGRLGNTIYF
cdr3_nt: TGTGCCAGCAGACAACAGGGGAGGTTGGGAAACACCATATATTTT